This passage covers 24 T cell receptor beta chains from one sample sequenced in a study of T cell changes during pregnancy in multiple sclerosis. Profiling relied on immunoSEQ multiplex PCR, and the TCRdb table lists in-frame clones only, not all of them. The sample yields about 50,000 clones, about nine tenths seen once. This material consisted of CD4+ T cells from peripheral blood mononuclear cells, taken after pregnancy. The receptors stem from a female donor in good health, enrolled as a control in a pregnancy study.

This rearrangement joins TRBV4-2 to TRBJ1-1; maybe TRBD1 (6 bases). V lost 4 bases, J lost 3 bases, and 15 bases lay in between. The germline V gene encodes CDR1 LGHNA and CDR2 YNFKEQ. This CDR3 has 15 residues. The CDR3 is CASSLTTGTDTEAFF. The CDR3, as DNA: TGTGCCAGCAGCCTGACGACAGGCACGGACACTGAAGCTTTCTTT.

The rearrangement links TRBV4-1 to TRBJ2-6, with D possibly being TRBD1 (5 bases). Germline CDR1 MGHRA, CDR2 YSYEKL. Deletions cut 0 bases from V and 0 bases from J, with 15 bases between. This CDR3 has 19 amino acids. CDR3 sequence: CASSQDPPTVSSGANVLTF. CDR3 coding DNA: TGCGCCAGCAGCCAAGATCCCCCGACAGTTTCCTCTGGGGCCAACGTCCTGACTTTC.

The CDR3 DNA is TGCGCCAGCAGATCCGGGACAGGGATCGGGGAGCAGTACTTC. Amino acid sequence: CASRSGTGIGEQYF. The J gene is TRBJ2-7, the V gene TRBV10-2; 9 nucleotides line up with TRBD1. This CDR3 spans 14 amino acids. Germline V CDR1 and CDR2: WSHSY, SAAADI. V gave up 6 bases and J gave up 7 bases; unmatched junction bases: 10.

The genes are TRBV5-4 and TRBJ1-2, with 10 bases that match TRBD1. Germline CDR1 reads SGHNT; CDR2 reads YYREEE (reference sequence). This CDR3 is built from 15 residues. The ends lost 3 bases at V and 5 bases at J; junction bases unmatched: 7. Written as DNA, the CDR3 is TGTGCCAGCAGCTCCAGACAGGGGGCCTGGTATGGCTACACCTTC. Protein product: CASSSRQGAWYGYTF.

Details on this clone: At one of its ends the junction is not consistent with the germline gene, which may arise from a read error. The chain combines TRBV7-7 with TRBJ2-7; 7 bases fit TRBD2. The CDR3 contains 15 residues. From germline, CDR1 is SSHAT and CDR2 FNYEAQ (reference sequence). The DNA of the CDR3 is TGTGCTAGCAGCTTACGTCGAGGTAGCGGGTACGAGCAGTACTTC. Its protein product is CASSLRRGSGYEQYF.

V is TRBV28 and J is TRBJ2-6; TRBD2 might be the D (6 bases). Trimming stripped 5 bases from V and 2 bases from J, with 13 bases between. Per germline, CDR1 MDHEN and CDR2 SYDVKM. This CDR3 has 16 amino acids. In DNA form, the CDR3 reads TGTGCCAGCAGTCCCCCCGGCGGGACTGGGGCCAACGTCCTGACTTTC. Translating it yields CASSPPGGTGANVLTF.

The rearrangement joins TRBV10-3 to TRBJ2-2; D gene ambiguous. Germline assignment: CDR1 ENHRY and CDR2 SYGVKD. CDR3 length: 12 amino acids. V dropped 1 base and J dropped 7 bases, with 4 bases sitting between them. CDR3 DNA sequence: TGTGCCATCAGTGAGTTTAGCGGGGAGCTGTTTTTT. Translation: CAISEFSGELFF.

The chain couples TRBV10-3 to TRBJ2-1; 9 bases agree with TRBD1. Germline lookup yields CDR1 ENHRY and CDR2 SYGVKD. The CDR3 runs 15 residues. After removal of 4 bases from V and 7 bases from J, the junction contained 8 bases not matched to a gene. The CDR3 spells CAISAPGTGNNEQFF. CDR3 bases: TGTGCCATCAGTGCCCCCGGGACAGGGAATAATGAGCAGTTCTTC.

This rearrangement joins TRBV29-1 to TRBJ1-1, with D perhaps matching TRBD1 (5 bases). The germline V gene has CDR1 SQVTM and CDR2 ANQGSEA. The V end was cut by 7 bases, the J end by 3 bases, with 18 bases between. The CDR3 has 14 amino acids. CDR3 DNA sequence: TGCAGCGCAGGAAACGGGGGGGAGTACACTGAAGCTTTCTTT. It is translated as CSAGNGGEYTEAFF.

V gene TRBV5-1 combines with J gene TRBJ1-3, with 7 bases matching TRBD1. J was trimmed by 2 bases and V by 3 bases; bases with no gene match: 8. The CDR3 length is 16 residues. From germline, CDR1 is SGHRS and CDR2 YFSETQ. The CDR3 nucleotides are TGCGCCAGCAGCTCTCAAACAGGGGTGCCTGGAAACACCATATATTTT. Translated, it gives CASSSQTGVPGNTIYF. The whole variable domain, remainder taken from reference TRBV5-1 and TRBJ1-3, is KAGVTQTPRYLIKTRGQQVTLSCSPISGHRSVSWYQQTPGQGLQFLFEYFSETQRNKGNFPGRFSGRQFSNSRSEMNVSTLELGDSALYLCASSSQTGVPGNTIYFGEGSWLTVV.

V and J are TRBV5-1 and TRBJ2-5; TRBD2 matches 11 bases. After removal of 2 bases from V and 5 bases from J, the junction contained 8 bases not matched to a gene. CDR3 length equals 16 residues. Germline loops: CDR1 SGHRS, CDR2 YFSETQ. The CDR3, as DNA: TGCGCCAGCAGCTTAGTAGCGGGGGGGCCCGTGGAGACCCAGTACTTC. Protein sequence: CASSLVAGGPVETQYF. The full variable domain, completed using reference TRBV5-1 and TRBJ2-5, is KAGVTQTPRYLIKTRGQQVTLSCSPISGHRSVSWYQQTPGQGLQFLFEYFSETQRNKGNFPGRFSGRQFSNSRSEMNVSTLELGDSALYLCASSLVAGGPVETQYFGPGTRLLVL.

The chain employs TRBV7-2 and TRBJ1-5; D unresolved. The CDR3 sequence is 15 residues long. The V gene's germline CDR1 is SGHTA and CDR2 FQGNSA. The V end was cut by 2 bases, the J end by 3 bases, with 11 bases between. The CDR3 DNA follows: TGTGCCAGCAGCTTATCGGTGGCGGACAATCAGCCCCAGCATTTT. Protein sequence: CASSLSVADNQPQHF. Full variable domain (remainder filled in from reference TRBV7-2 and TRBJ1-5): GAGVSQSPSNKVTEKGKDVELRCDPISGHTALYWYRQSLGQGLEFLIYFQGNSAPDKSGLPSDRFSAERTGGSVSTLTIQRTQQEDSAVYLCASSLSVADNQPQHFGDGTRLSIL.

V usage is TRBV28 and J usage is TRBJ2-5, with TRBD2 matching 8 bases. V gave up 9 bases and J gave up 4 bases; unmatched junction bases: 7. The germline CDR1 and CDR2 sequences are MDHEN and SYDVKM. The CDR3 covers 13 residues. The DNA for the CDR3 is TGTGCCAGTTTAAGCGGGAGTCTAGAGACCCAGTACTTC. This gives the protein CASLSGSLETQYF.

The chain employs TRBV2 and TRBJ2-7, with D maybe TRBD2 (6 bases). The CDR3 runs to 15 residues. Trimming stripped 8 bases from V and 1 base from J, with 18 bases between. Per the germline V gene, CDR1 is SNHLY and CDR2 is FYNNEI. CDR3 nucleotide sequence: TGTGCCAGCGGGGGGTTGGGGACCTATTCCTACGAGCAGTACTTC. Translation: CASGGLGTYSYEQYF.

V and J are TRBV6-5 and TRBJ1-3; D gene ambiguous. Per the germline V gene, CDR1 is MNHEY and CDR2 is SVGAGI. CDR3 size: 14 residues. The V end lost 6 bases, the J end lost 0 bases, and 9 bases lay between the germline ends. The CDR3: CASRAVSSGNTIYF. CDR3 bases: TGTGCCAGCAGAGCGGTGAGCTCTGGAAACACCATATATTTT.

The rearrangement links TRBV4-1 to TRBJ2-2, with TRBD1 matching 7 bases. Germline V lookup: CDR1 MGHRA, CDR2 YSYEKL. The CDR3 spans 14 residues. The ends lost 9 bases at V and 5 bases at J; junction bases unmatched: 9. As DNA, the CDR3 is TGCGCCAGTACTAGGGGGCTGCGGACCGGGGAGCTGTTTTTT. This sequence encodes CASTRGLRTGELFF.

V usage is TRBV28 and J usage is TRBJ2-1, with D possibly TRBD2 on 6 matching bases. Germline assignment: CDR1 MDHEN and CDR2 SYDVKM. Trimming took off 3 bases at V and 10 bases at J, with 22 bases between the two ends. CDR3 length: 16 amino acids. The CDR3 nucleotides read TGTGCCAGCAGTTTCAGAGGATTCTCTGGGGGGAGCGAGCAGTTCTTC. This translates into CASSFRGFSGGSEQFF.

This CDR3 is CASSYRRGPQETQYF. The CDR3 DNA is TGTGCCAGCAGTTACCGGCGAGGGCCCCAAGAGACCCAGTACTTC. The chain combines TRBV6-5 with TRBJ2-5, with TRBD2 as a possible D gene (5 bases). In germline, CDR1 is MNHEY, CDR2 SVGAGI. The length of the CDR3 is 15 residues. V lost 2 bases, J lost 1 base, and 11 bases lay in between.

The chain links TRBV19 to TRBJ2-3, with D possibly TRBD2 on 5 matching bases. The germline V gene encodes CDR1 LNHDA and CDR2 SQIVND (reference sequence). V lost 6 bases, J lost 7 bases, and 17 bases lay in between. The CDR3 is 14 amino acids. Here the CDR3 DNA reads TGTGCCAGTAGCTCCCCCGACTACCAGCATACGCAGTATTTT. Encoded protein: CASSSPDYQHTQYF.

The rearrangement joins TRBV28 to TRBJ2-2; TRBD1 might be the D (5 bases). Deletions cut 2 bases from V and 2 bases from J, with 12 bases between. Germline CDR1 is MDHEN and CDR2 is SYDVKM. This CDR3 region has 16 residues. The DNA of the CDR3 is TGTGCCAGCAGTTTAGCGTCAGGGCTTAACACCGGGGAGCTGTTTTTT. Translating gives CASSLASGLNTGELFF.

This sequence joins TRBV19 and TRBJ1-1; TRBD1 matches 7 bases. The CDR3 runs to 16 residues. Losses at the gene ends were 2 bases for V and 0 bases for J; bases not matched to a gene: 6. Germline CDR1 is LNHDA and CDR2 is SQIVND (reference sequence). CDR3 in amino acids: CASSILTGLMNTEAFF. The CDR3 nucleotides read TGTGCCAGTAGTATACTGACAGGGCTAATGAACACTGAAGCTTTCTTT.

The genes are TRBV5-6 and TRBJ1-2; tentative D call: TRBD1 (6 bases). The V end was cut by 4 bases, the J end by 2 bases, with 12 bases between. Germline lookup yields CDR1 SGHDT and CDR2 YYEEEE. This CDR3 comprises 14 residues. The CDR3 is CASSHDRTNYGYTF. Here the CDR3 DNA reads TGTGCCAGCAGCCACGACAGGACGAACTATGGCTACACCTTC.

The V call is TRBV27, the J call TRBJ1-2, with no clear D. Germline V gene sequence: CDR1 MNHEY, CDR2 SMNVEV (reference sequence). Trimming shortened V by 3 bases and J by 7 bases, and 9 bases separated the two germline ends. The CDR3 sequence is 12 residues long. The CDR3 DNA sequence: TGTGCCAGCAGTTTTGCGGGTGGTGGCTACACCTTC. Protein sequence: CASSFAGGGYTF.

The rearrangement joins TRBV6-4 to TRBJ2-7; 10 bases match TRBD2. Germline CDR1 MRHNA, CDR2 SNTAGT. After removal of 3 bases from V and 2 bases from J, the junction contained 13 bases not matched to a gene. This CDR3 is built from 18 residues. The CDR3 sequence is CASSEARGQLAGPYEQYF. The CDR3 DNA sequence: TGTGCCAGCAGTGAGGCGCGGGGGCAACTAGCGGGGCCCTACGAGCAGTACTTC.